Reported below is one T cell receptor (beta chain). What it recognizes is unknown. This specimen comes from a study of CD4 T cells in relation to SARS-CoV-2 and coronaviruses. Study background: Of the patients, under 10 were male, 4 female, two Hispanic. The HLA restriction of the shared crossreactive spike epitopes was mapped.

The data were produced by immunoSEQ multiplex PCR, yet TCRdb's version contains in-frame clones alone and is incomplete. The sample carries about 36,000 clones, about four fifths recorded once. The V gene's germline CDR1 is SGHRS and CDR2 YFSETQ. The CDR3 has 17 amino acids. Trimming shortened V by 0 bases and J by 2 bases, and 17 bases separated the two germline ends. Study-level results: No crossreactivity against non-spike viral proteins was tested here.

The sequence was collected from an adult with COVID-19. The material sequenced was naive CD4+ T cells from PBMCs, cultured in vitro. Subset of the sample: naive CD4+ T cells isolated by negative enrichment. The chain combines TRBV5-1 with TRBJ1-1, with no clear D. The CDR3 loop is CASSLEGSPSRNTEAFF. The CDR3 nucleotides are TGCGCCAGCAGCTTGGAAGGTTCCCCTTCAAGAAACACTGAAGCTTTCTTT.